The next 20 T cell receptor beta chains were all read from a single sample in a study of identical twins. TCRdb reanalysed the 5' RACE reads using MiXCR and keeps one entry per CDR3 protein. The table lists around 100,000 distinct CDR3 sequences, 4.5% to 6.5% of them singletons. Sequenced material: memory T cells sorted from blood. The source of these receptors is a woman aged 50 to 60 in good health.

Details on this clonotype: Just one base apart from a much larger clone, this may be a read error. The gene calls are TRBV7-9 and TRBJ1-4; unclear D gene. V lost 5 bases, J lost 5 bases, and 12 bases lay in between. The CDR3 covers 14 residues. Germline V CDR1 and CDR2: SEHNR, FQNEAQ (reference sequence). Here the CDR3 reads CASSVGSKNEKLFF. The CDR3 nucleotides read TGTGCCAGCAGCGTCGGGTCAAAAAATGAAAAACTGTTTTTT.

This clonotype was counted at least ten times. This rearrangement joins TRBV12-3 or TRBV12-4 to TRBJ2-1; 7 positions agree with TRBD2. The CDR3 contains 16 residues. The trim removed 7 bases at V and 5 bases at J, leaving 14 bases unmatched. Here the CDR3 reads CASILQGGSINNEQFF. CDR3 DNA sequence: TGTGCCAGCATTTTGCAGGGCGGGAGCATCAACAATGAGCAGTTCTTC.

This clonotype was counted between two and nine times. The chain is built from TRBV4-1 and TRBJ2-5, with a weak D call TRBD1 (6 bases). The germline V gene has CDR1 MGHRA and CDR2 YSYEKL. V lost 3 bases and J lost 6, with 17 bases in between. CDR3 length: 15 residues. CDR3 region: CASSHLTGTGKTQYF. CDR3 bases: TGCGCCAGCAGCCACCTGACAGGAACAGGAAAGACCCAGTACTTC.

This clonotype was recorded many times. The chain is built from TRBV13 and TRBJ2-2; the match to TRBD2 covers 14 bases. The CDR3 covers 19 residues. V lost 5 bases and J lost 9; bases outside the gene matches: 17. The germline gives CDR1 PRHDT, CDR2 FYEKMQ (reference sequence). This chain's CDR3 is CASSLDRGLAGVAYRELFF. CDR3 coding DNA: TGTGCCAGCAGCCTCGACAGGGGACTAGCGGGAGTCGCTTATCGGGAGCTGTTTTTT.

This clonotype was detected a few times. V is TRBV3-1 and J is TRBJ2-7; tentative D call: TRBD2 (7 bases). Trimming removed 4 bases from V and 2 bases from J, with 15 bases in between. The germline V gene has CDR1 LGHDT and CDR2 YNNKEL (reference sequence). This CDR3 region has 15 residues. The CDR3 sequence is CASSRGAGEAYEQYF. The CDR3 DNA reads as TGTGCCAGCAGCCGGGGGGCGGGAGAGGCCTACGAGCAGTACTTC.

This clonotype was observed many times. The genes are TRBV7-3 and TRBJ2-1; the D gene is possibly TRBD2 (5 bases). V was trimmed by 2 bases and J by 5 bases, leaving 13 bases between them. From germline, CDR1 is SGHTA and CDR2 FQGTGA. This CDR3 is 15 amino acids long. In DNA form, the CDR3 reads TGTGCCAGCAGCTTAGAACCTAGCAACCACAATGAGCAGTTCTTC. Translation: CASSLEPSNHNEQFF.

This clonotype was counted at least ten times. In nucleotides, the CDR3 is TGCAGCGTTGAAGAAGGGGAGCTAACCGGGGAGCTGTTTTTT. Its protein product is CSVEEGELTGELFF. The V and J genes are TRBV29-1 and TRBJ2-2; TRBD1 or TRBD2 may be the D gene (5 bases each). Deletions cut 0 bases from V and 5 bases from J, with 10 bases between. This CDR3 is built from 14 residues. Germline V gene lookup returns CDR1 SQVTM and CDR2 ANQGSEA.

The CDR3 nucleotides read TGTGCCAGCAGTGCGGACAGCTCCTACAATGAGCAGTTCTTC. The encoded protein is CASSADSSYNEQFF. V and J are TRBV6-4 and TRBJ2-1; TRBD1 is a possible D gene (6 bases). Germline V gene lookup returns CDR1 MRHNA and CDR2 SNTAGT. This CDR3 region has 14 residues. Trimming removed 4 bases from V and 0 bases from J, with 7 bases in between.

In this sample, this clonotype turned up a few times. The genes are TRBV18 and TRBJ1-1, with no clear D. CDR3 length equals 14 residues. Looked up from germline, CDR1 is KGHSH and CDR2 is LQKENI. The V gene lost 3 bases and the J gene lost 7 bases, with 15 bases spanning the gap. The CDR3 spells CASSPSMSPDEAFF. CDR3 in DNA: TGTGCCAGCTCACCGTCGATGTCCCCTGATGAAGCTTTCTTT.

V gene TRBV20-1 combines with J gene TRBJ1-4; unclear D gene. From germline, CDR1 is DFQATT and CDR2 SNEGSKA (reference sequence). V was clipped by 4 bases and J by 5 bases, with 5 bases between them. The CDR3 is 11 residues long. The CDR3 DNA reads TGCAGTGCTATACTGAATGAAAAACTGTTTTTT. It specifies CSAILNEKLFF.

This clonotype was counted many times. The V gene is TRBV6-2 or TRBV6-3, the J gene TRBJ2-7; weak D call: TRBD1 (5 bases). This CDR3 has 11 residues. The V end lost 4 bases, the J end lost 12 bases, and 13 bases lay between the germline ends. Germline V gene lookup returns CDR1 MNHEY and CDR2 SVGEGT. CDR3 DNA: TGTGCCAGCAGTTCCAGAGACAGAGCGTACGTC. Translated: CASSSRDRAYV.

V gene TRBV7-9 combines with J gene TRBJ2-1, with D possibly matching TRBD2 (5 bases). The germline V gene has CDR1 SEHNR and CDR2 FQNEAQ (reference sequence). CDR3 size: 13 residues. Trimming stripped 8 bases from V and 10 bases from J, with 18 bases between. Here the CDR3 DNA reads TGTGCCAGCGAGGCGGAGAGCGGAACAGAGCAGTTCTTC. It encodes CASEAESGTEQFF.

This clonotype was seen repeatedly, ten times or more. This chain uses TRBV11-1 with TRBJ2-7; D is unresolved. The germline V and J ends were trimmed by 5 bases and 2 bases, with 7 bases remaining between them. Per germline, CDR1 SGHAT and CDR2 FQDESV (reference sequence). The CDR3 totals 12 residues. The CDR3 bases are TGTGCCAGCAGCCGAAACACCTACGAGCAGTACTTC. Its translation is CASSRNTYEQYF.

This clonotype was observed at least ten times. The gene calls are TRBV20-1 and TRBJ2-2; D gene uncertain. V shed 5 bases and J shed 3 bases, with 16 bases lying between them. CDR3 size: 15 residues. Germline-derived CDR1 and CDR2 are DFQATT and SNEGSKA (reference sequence). In nucleotides, the CDR3 is TGCAGTGCTCCCCGGCGAGACATAGACACCGGGGAGCTGTTTTTT. Translating gives CSAPRRDIDTGELFF.

This clonotype was detected many times. The chain recombines TRBV24-1 with TRBJ1-5, with D uncertain. V was clipped by 4 bases and J by 6 bases, with 18 bases between them. Germline CDR1 is KGHDR and CDR2 is SFDVKD. This CDR3 is built from 16 residues. The DNA of the CDR3 is TGTGCCACCAGTGACCCATCCGGGGATCTGGGTCAGCCCCAGCATTTT. Encoded protein: CATSDPSGDLGQPQHF.

This clonotype appeared many times. This sequence joins TRBV7-2 and TRBJ2-7, with TRBD1 identical over 7 bases. The CDR3 loop spans 13 amino acids. The V gene's germline CDR1 is SGHTA and CDR2 FQGNSA. Germline trimming cut 7 bases from V and 4 bases from J; bases unmatched to any gene: 7. This CDR3 is CASTPRTGYEQYF. The CDR3 nucleotides are TGTGCCAGCACCCCGAGGACAGGATACGAGCAGTACTTC.

This clonotype has at least ten counts. The chain combines TRBV12-3 or TRBV12-4 with TRBJ2-1, with D perhaps TRBD2 (5 bases). Deletions cut 6 bases from V and 9 bases from J, with 12 bases between. The CDR3 loop spans 12 amino acids. The CDR3 DNA reads as TGTGCCAGCAGCTGGGAGTTAGCTGAGCAGTTCTTC. Its translation is CASSWELAEQFF.

This clonotype was counted at least ten times. The V call is TRBV5-5, the J call TRBJ1-1; D ambiguous. Germline CDR1 reads SGHKS; CDR2 reads YYEKEE (reference sequence). The CDR3 is made up of 13 amino acids. Trimming shortened V by 4 bases and J by 6 bases, and 13 bases separated the two germline ends. The CDR3, as DNA: TGTGCCAGCAGCCCTACATATTTCGCTGAAGCTTTCTTT. As protein: CASSPTYFAEAFF.

The table lists this clonotype with many counts. The chain employs TRBV3-1 and TRBJ2-5; D remains unclear. The CDR3 sequence is 15 residues long. Trimming took 5 bases from V and 5 from J, leaving 18 bases between them. Germline CDR1 LGHDT, CDR2 YNNKEL (reference sequence). The CDR3 region has the DNA TGTGCCAGCAGCAGGTACAAGGGCAATTCTGAGACCCAGTACTTC. This gives the protein CASSRYKGNSETQYF.

This clonotype was seen ten or more times. The rearrangement uses TRBV4-1 and TRBJ2-2; D is possibly TRBD2 (5 bases). The CDR3 extends over 14 amino acids. CDR1 is MGHRA and CDR2 is YSYEKL in the germline V gene. V was pared by 8 bases and J by 0 bases, with 10 bases between. CDR3 sequence (DNA): TGCGCCAGCGGGCGGGCCCCGAACACCGGGGAGCTGTTTTTT. This gives the protein CASGRAPNTGELFF.